Following are 18 T cell receptor beta chains from one sample sequenced in a study of blood T cells in healthy people across ages. A J-beta primer mix and a sample-barcoded 5' primer were used in a second PCR of about 7 to 12 cycles. TCRdb redid the calling of the 5' RACE reads with MiXCR, one entry per CDR3 protein. This table holds more than 1.4 million distinct CDR3 sequences, 40% to 50% found once. The sample consisted of blood. All receptors derive from a woman under 30 in good health.

V usage is TRBV7-2 and J usage is TRBJ1-5; D not certain. Trimming left V 2 bases short and J 5 bases short, with 10 bases between. Germline CDR1 reads SGHTA; CDR2 reads FQGNSA. CDR3 length equals 14 residues. The CDR3, as DNA: TGTGCCAGCAGCTTACAACCGGGAGATCAGCCCCAGCATTTT. Amino acid sequence: CASSLQPGDQPQHF.

The chain uses TRBV5-6 and TRBJ2-3; the match to TRBD2 covers 8 bases. CDR3 length: 16 residues. Germline CDR1 and CDR2: SGHDT and YYEEEE. V shed 0 bases, J shed 4 bases, and the junction held 7 bases outside the gene matches. CDR3 sequence: CASSLGSSGLADTQYF. The CDR3 DNA reads as TGTGCCAGCAGCTTGGGATCTAGCGGGTTAGCAGATACGCAGTATTTT.

This clonotype showed up just a few times. The J gene is TRBJ2-1, the V gene TRBV5-1, with 8 positions matching TRBD2. Per the germline V gene, CDR1 is SGHRS and CDR2 is YFSETQ. The CDR3 consists of 17 residues. The J segment lost 5 bases and the V segment lost 4 bases, leaving 14 bases of the junction unmatched. This CDR3 reads CASSPTGGGQAHNEQFF. The CDR3 DNA reads TGCGCCAGCAGCCCCACGGGCGGGGGGCAAGCCCACAATGAGCAGTTCTTC.

This clonotype was detected only a few times. J is TRBJ2-3 and V is TRBV11-1; tentatively, D is TRBD2 (5 bases). This CDR3 has 18 amino acids. V lost 5 bases to trimming and J lost 3 bases, with 24 bases between them. Germline values: CDR1 SGHAT, CDR2 FQDESV (reference sequence). The CDR3: CASSPVAMRGVGTDTQYF. The CDR3 DNA sequence: TGTGCCAGCAGCCCTGTAGCGATGCGCGGAGTCGGGACAGATACGCAGTATTTT.

J is TRBJ2-3 and V is TRBV4-2, with 11 positions matching TRBD2. The ends lost 3 bases at V and 4 bases at J; junction bases unmatched: 9. Looked up from germline, CDR1 is LGHNA and CDR2 is YNFKEQ. The CDR3 length is 17 residues. CDR3 sequence reads: CASSQDLAGGTADTQYF. CDR3 in DNA: TGTGCCAGCAGCCAGGATCTAGCGGGGGGCACCGCAGATACGCAGTATTTT.

This clonotype came up a few times. The V and J genes are TRBV29-1 and TRBJ2-7; D is perhaps TRBD2 (5 bases). Trimming left V 2 bases short and J 3 bases short, with 8 bases between. The CDR3 has 12 residues. Germline V gene sequence: CDR1 SQVTM, CDR2 ANQGSEA. Written as DNA, the CDR3 is TGCAGCGTTGAAACAGCGGACTACGAGCAGTACTTC. Translating gives CSVETADYEQYF.

The J gene is TRBJ2-1, the V gene TRBV27, with 14 nucleotides matching TRBD2. V trimming: 11 bases; J trimming: 5 bases; junction bases outside the gene matches: 8. The CDR3 is 15 residues long. Germline CDR1 reads MNHEY; CDR2 reads SMNVEV (reference sequence). Here the CDR3 reads CAGTLGLAGDNEQFF. In nucleotides, the CDR3 is TGTGCCGGCACTTTGGGACTAGCGGGAGACAATGAGCAGTTCTTC.

There are a few counts of this clonotype. This chain uses TRBV10-3 with TRBJ2-3; TRBD2 matches 8 bases. Per germline, CDR1 ENHRY and CDR2 SYGVKD. Trimming removed 4 bases from V and 4 bases from J; junction bases left unmatched: 4. The CDR3 loop spans 14 amino acids. For the CDR3, the DNA is TGTGCCATCAGTGCTTCAGCGGGGGCAGATACGCAGTATTTT. As protein: CAISASAGADTQYF.

Many counts were recorded for this clonotype. The rearrangement joins TRBV5-1 to TRBJ2-1; D not certain. Trimming cost V 2 bases and J 8 bases, with 17 bases left between them. The germline V gene has CDR1 SGHRS and CDR2 YFSETQ. The CDR3 runs 15 residues. The CDR3 DNA follows: TGCGCCAGCAGCTTCTTCGGTATCCCCCAAGATGAGCAGTTCTTC. This codes for CASSFFGIPQDEQFF.

This clonotype came up a few times. The chain combines TRBV6-5 with TRBJ1-2, with TRBD1 matching 9 bases. Germline V gives CDR1 MNHEY, CDR2 SVGAGI. The V segment lost 2 bases and the J segment 8 bases; nucleotides outside the gene matches: 9. The CDR3 is made up of 15 amino acids. CDR3 nucleotides: TGTGCCAGCAGTTACATCGGGGGACAGGGCAAGGGCTACACCTTC. This translates into CASSYIGGQGKGYTF.

This clonotype was recorded at least ten times. V usage is TRBV4-1 and J usage is TRBJ2-1, with D possibly being TRBD2 (6 bases). Deletions cut 4 bases from V and 0 bases from J, with 19 bases between. The length of the CDR3 is 18 residues. Germline lookup yields CDR1 MGHRA and CDR2 YSYEKL. Here the CDR3 reads CASSPMSGTPSSYNEQFF. As DNA, the CDR3 is TGCGCCAGCAGCCCTATGTCCGGGACTCCTAGCTCCTACAATGAGCAGTTCTTC.

The chain couples TRBV6-5 to TRBJ2-1; maybe TRBD2 (6 bases). Germline-derived CDR1 and CDR2 are MNHEY and SVGAGI. Deletions cut 7 bases from V and 3 bases from J, with 19 bases between. The CDR3 runs to 16 residues. The CDR3 loop is CASTLSGTIYYNEQFF. For the CDR3, the DNA is TGTGCCAGCACCCTTAGCGGAACTATCTACTACAATGAGCAGTTCTTC.

V and J are TRBV6-5 and TRBJ1-1; D not certain. Trimming left V 2 bases short and J 7 bases short, with 8 bases between. This CDR3 has 12 amino acids. Germline assignment: CDR1 MNHEY and CDR2 SVGAGI. CDR3 sequence reads: CASSYLKGEAFF. The DNA of the CDR3 is TGTGCCAGCAGTTACCTCAAGGGTGAAGCTTTCTTT.

The chain uses TRBV27 and TRBJ2-1; TRBD2 matches at 11 bases. In germline, CDR1 is MNHEY, CDR2 SMNVEV (reference sequence). V was clipped by 8 bases and J by 3 bases; unmatched bases: 6. The CDR3 runs 15 residues. The CDR3 reads CASSWGTSGYNEQFF. CDR3 sequence (DNA): TGTGCCAGCTCCTGGGGGACTAGCGGCTACAATGAGCAGTTCTTC.

V usage is TRBV7-8 and J usage is TRBJ2-7; D tentatively fits TRBD1 or TRBD2 (5 bases each). The CDR3 length is 17 residues. The V gene's germline CDR1 is SGHVS and CDR2 FQNEAQ. Trimming left V 0 bases short and J 3 bases short, with 18 bases between. CDR3 in amino acids: CASSLAYVGGENYEQYF. CDR3 DNA sequence: TGTGCCAGCAGCTTAGCCTATGTTGGGGGAGAGAACTACGAGCAGTACTTC.

This clonotype showed up just a few times. The gene calls are TRBV7-8 and TRBJ2-1, with 8 bases lining up with TRBD2. The CDR3 has 16 amino acids. V shed 1 base and J 6 bases; nucleotides not matched to a gene: 8. Germline V gene sequence: CDR1 SGHVS, CDR2 FQNEAQ. The chain's CDR3 is CASSLGTGTRSNEQFF. In nucleotides, the CDR3 is TGTGCCAGCAGCTTAGGAACCGGGACTAGGAGCAATGAGCAGTTCTTC.

This clonotype has ten or more counts. The rearrangement links TRBV29-1 to TRBJ2-5, with D tentatively TRBD1 (6 bases). Germline V gives CDR1 SQVTM, CDR2 ANQGSEA. Trimming left V 5 bases short and J 0 bases short, with 16 bases between. The CDR3 contains 15 residues. The CDR3: CSVSVGTTYQETQYF. The CDR3 region has the DNA TGCAGCGTTTCCGTCGGGACAACGTACCAAGAGACCCAGTACTTC.

This clonotype was seen many times. CDR3 loop: CASSLAAGLTDTQYF. The CDR3 DNA reads as TGTGCCAGCAGCTTAGCCGCAGGGTTGACAGATACGCAGTATTTT. The chain recombines TRBV7-2 with TRBJ2-3; a weak D match, TRBD1 (5 bases). From germline, CDR1 is SGHTA and CDR2 FQGNSA. V was cut by 0 bases and J by 3 bases, with 10 bases left in between. There are 15 residues in the CDR3.